This T cell receptor (beta chain) was sequenced during a study of spatial heterogeneity in lung cancer. The CDR3 consists of 12 residues. Germline values: CDR1 SQVTM, CDR2 ANQGSEA. Trimming removed 3 bases at V and 4 bases at J, with 7 bases between. The library protocol tagged each TCR cDNA with a unique molecular identifier. Each CDR3 protein is one row after TCRdb ran MiXCR on the 5' RACE reads. The sample shows 82,000 or so distinct CDR3 sequences, 10% to 15% of them seen only once. Overall study findings and caveats: The appearance of ubiquitous expanded tumor TCRs in blood was greater at resection than follow-up.

As to time point: sample taken at primary tumor resection. Unsorted whole RNA of tumor, nontumor lung or frozen PBMC was sequenced. The donor group consisted of around 70 patients who had untreated, early-stage non-small cell lung cancer. The table lists this clonotype with a few counts. The target antigen is unknown. The sequence was collected from a male donor with early-stage non-small cell lung cancer. The chain uses TRBV29-1 and TRBJ1-3; D gene unclear. The sample consisted of PBMCs, taken at surgery. CDR3: CSVETAGNTIYF. CDR3 bases: TGCAGCGTTGAGACCGCCGGAAACACCATATATTTT.